This passage covers 4 T cell receptor beta chains from one sample sequenced in a study of cytomegalovirus exposure and HLA in healthy donors. With 60 Vbeta and 13 Jbeta primers, the PCR was carried out. Generated by immunoSEQ multiplex PCR, the TCRdb table keeps only in-frame clones and is missing some. The data hold around 140,000 clones, with about 77% observed a single time. Sequenced material: PBMCs. The receptor set was obtained from a female donor in good health and CMV-seronegative.

This chain joins TRBV5-1 and TRBJ2-5; possibly TRBD2 for D (7 bases). Per the germline V gene, CDR1 is SGHRS and CDR2 is YFSETQ. The CDR3 is 17 residues long. Trimming stripped 1 base from V and 3 bases from J, with 19 bases between. In DNA, the CDR3 is TGCGCCAGCAGCTTGACCCCTGGGGGGCTAGCGGAAGAGACCCAGTACTTC. Residues: CASSLTPGGLAEETQYF.

Points on this clone: The same CDR3 can be traced to other DNA sequences in this sample. The rearrangement joins TRBV10-3 to TRBJ1-5, with TRBD1 as a possible D gene (6 bases). The CDR3 totals 15 residues. Germline CDR1 and CDR2: ENHRY and SYGVKD. Trimming removed 3 bases at V and 4 bases at J, with 13 bases between. The CDR3, as DNA: TGTGCCATCAGTGAAACGCAGGGGCTTAATCAGCCCCAGCATTTT. Protein sequence: CAISETQGLNQPQHF.

The chain has TRBV30 and TRBJ2-5, with TRBD1 matching 7 bases. V was clipped by 5 bases and J by 14 bases; unmatched bases: 11. The CDR3 contains 11 residues. Germline V CDR1 and CDR2: GTSNPN, SVGIG (reference sequence). This CDR3 reads CAWAPGQRLYF. CDR3 bases: TGTGCCTGGGCACCGGGACAGCGCTTATACTTC.

The J gene is TRBJ1-1, the V gene TRBV11-1; a possible D gene is TRBD1 (5 bases). The germline CDR1 and CDR2 sequences are SGHAT and FQDESV (reference sequence). Trimming left V 5 bases short and J 4 bases short, with 17 bases between. The CDR3 sequence is 15 residues long. The CDR3: CASSAWQGPVTEAFF. CDR3 coding DNA: TGTGCCAGCAGCGCCTGGCAGGGCCCCGTCACTGAAGCTTTCTTT. The whole variable domain, filled in from reference TRBV11-1 and TRBJ1-1, reads EAEVAQSPRYKITEKSQAVAFWCDPISGHATLYWYRQILGQGPELLVQFQDESVVDDSQLPKDRFSAERLKGVDSTLKIQPAELGDSAMYLCASSAWQGPVTEAFFGQGTRLTVV.